The present entry profiles one TCR beta chain with its context. The antigen is not known. Measured with immunoSEQ multiplex PCR; TCRdb has only the in-frame clones, and not every one. The top ten clones hold 1.5% to 2% of a sample with around 1,900,000 clones, around 95% of them seen once. Naive CD8 cells lacked CD45RO, underwent positive selection for CCR7 and left out terminally differentiated effector memory CD45RA+ cells. These data originate in a study of shared clonotypes between healthy human individuals. Study information: The study used three CD4 naive, three CD4 memory, two CD8 naive and one CD8 memory plate per donor. The study's findings and limits: Sequencing depth was expected to affect clonotype sharing among donors.

V shed 7 bases, J shed 3 bases, and the junction held 6 bases outside the gene matches. Germline V gene data show CDR1 as SGHDN and CDR2 as FVKESK. This CDR3 has 14 amino acids. The chain is built from TRBV14 and TRBJ2-7, with 10 nucleotides matching TRBD2. The sequence was obtained from a man younger than 30 in good health. Some clones in this sample may be carry-over from other donors' samples. Sequencing used naive CD8+ T cells from PBMCs. In DNA form, the CDR3 reads TGTGCCAGCACCACTAGCGGGGCGATCTACGAGCAGTACTTC. Its translation is CASTTSGAIYEQYF.